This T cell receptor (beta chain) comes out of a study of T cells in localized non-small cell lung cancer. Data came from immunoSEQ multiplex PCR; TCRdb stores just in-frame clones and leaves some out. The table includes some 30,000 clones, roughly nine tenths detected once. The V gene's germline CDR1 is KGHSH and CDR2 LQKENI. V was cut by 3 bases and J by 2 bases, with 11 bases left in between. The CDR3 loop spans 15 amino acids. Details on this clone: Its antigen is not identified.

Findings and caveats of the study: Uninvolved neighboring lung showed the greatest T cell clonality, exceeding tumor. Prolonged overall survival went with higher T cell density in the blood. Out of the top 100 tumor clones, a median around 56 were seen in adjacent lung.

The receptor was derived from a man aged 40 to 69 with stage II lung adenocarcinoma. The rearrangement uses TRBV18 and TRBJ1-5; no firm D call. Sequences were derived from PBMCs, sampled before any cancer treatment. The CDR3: CASSPWGEGNQPQHF. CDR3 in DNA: TGTGCCAGCTCACCTTGGGGAGAAGGCAATCAGCCCCAGCATTTT.